This T cell receptor beta chain stems from a study of blood T cells in healthy people across ages. Study results and limitations: Among long-lived donors, naive CD4+ cells were more numerous and diversity higher than in aged donors. Measured against age, TCR beta diversity per million T cells decreased in a roughly linear manner.

CDR1 is MNHEY and CDR2 is SMNVEV in the germline V gene (reference sequence). V was cut by 5 bases and J by 3 bases, with 12 bases left in between. CDR3 length equals 14 residues. Notes on this clonotype: Its antigen is currently unknown.

Primers used in a second PCR of roughly 7 to 12 cycles were a sample-barcoded 5' primer and a J-beta primer mix. TCRdb reprocessed the 5' RACE reads via MiXCR and lists one record per CDR3 protein. The sample lists 1.4 million to 1.5 million distinct CDR3 sequences, 40% to 50% occurring once. This TCR derives from a woman aged 18-29 years in good health. Material: blood. This chain links TRBV27 with TRBJ2-3, with D possibly TRBD2 on 6 matching bases. CDR3 sequence: CASSVTGVTDTQYF. CDR3 nucleotides: TGTGCCAGCAGTGTAACGGGGGTTACAGATACGCAGTATTTT.